This paragraph reports one TCR beta chain. Its specificity is unknown. This entry belongs to a study of T cells after posttransplantation cyclophosphamide. Sequencing used immunoSEQ multiplex PCR; TCRdb keeps in-frame clones, though not all of them. The table lists several thousand clones, over 1.5% of them singletons. A marrow graft followed busulfan-fludarabine conditioning, with cyclophosphamide on days +3 and +4. Whole-study results and caveats: Recipient CMV seropositivity and CMV reactivation strongly tracked TRB clonality.

Per germline, CDR1 MNHEY and CDR2 SMNVEV (reference sequence). Trimming removed 5 bases from V and 0 bases from J, with 11 bases in between. The CDR3 consists of 16 residues. The V call is TRBV27, the J call TRBJ1-6; D is unresolved. The sequence was obtained from a male patient in his thirties who received an allogeneic stem cell transplant from a related donor, was CMV-positive, and had no GVHD. A share of the T cells may be of graft donor origin. The material sequenced was PBMCs, taken 242 days after a stem cell transplant with posttransplant cyclophosphamide. This CDR3 reads CASSPRGPSYNSPLHF. The CDR3 region has the DNA TGTGCCAGCAGTCCCCGCGGGCCCTCCTATAATTCACCCCTCCACTTT.